The sample holds many counts of the clone carrying this TCR beta chain. Via MiXCR, TCRdb re-called the PCR reads, giving one row per CDR3 protein. The data hold about 35,000 distinct CDR3 sequences, with around 18% observed a single time. The sample is drawn from a study of molecular identifiers for immune sequencing clone quantification. The clonotype originates from a human donor in good health. Some libraries in this study had Jurkat cell RNA spiked in. Sequencing was carried out using naive CD8+ T cells from blood, with Jurkat cell RNA spiked in. Subset meaning: FACS-sorted CD8+CD4-CCR7+CD45RA+ naive T cells.

The CDR3: CSASGRFGNNEQFF. Here the CDR3 DNA reads TGCAGTGCTAGCGGCCGATTCGGTAACAATGAGCAGTTCTTC. V and J are TRBV20-1 and TRBJ2-1; D not resolved. CDR3 length: 14 residues. Per the germline V gene, CDR1 is DFQATT and CDR2 is SNEGSKA (reference sequence). V lost 3 bases and J 5 bases, leaving 14 bases between the germline ends.